This T cell receptor (beta chain) was retrieved from a study of identical twins. Study-wide points: Interpretation of the results relied on cross-sectional statistical analysis and not on following the same donors. Cord blood's abundant beta clonotypes had fewer insertions, unlike memory repertoires.

Germline values: CDR1 SGDLS, CDR2 YYNGEE. The CDR3 is made up of 13 amino acids. Trimming left V 3 bases short and J 3 bases short, with 9 bases between. Template switching, a step in the protocol, added a universal primer site, and cDNA carried unique molecular identifiers. A single record per CDR3 protein comes from TCRdb applying MiXCR to the 5' RACE reads. The table has approximately 600,000 distinct CDR3 sequences, roughly 7.2% seen once. This clonotype was seen only a few times. Its antigen is still unknown. This sample was shared with a second study, whose subject was yellow fever vaccine responses in identical twins.

The rearrangement links TRBV9 to TRBJ2-5; a weak D match, TRBD2 (6 bases). The receptor comes from a young woman in good health. What was sequenced was PBMCs. The DNA of the CDR3 is TGTGCCAGCAGCGGGACTATCGAAGAGACCCAGTACTTC. Encoded protein: CASSGTIEETQYF.